A single sample gave rise to the 12 T cell receptor beta chains below, sequenced in a study of regulatory T cells in long-lasting Graves disease. TCR beta libraries were built with iRepertoire HTBI primers and Arm-PCR of CDR3 regions. TCRdb reprocessed the multiplex PCR reads via MiXCR and lists one record per CDR3 protein. The sample includes about 520,000 distinct CDR3 sequences, 12% of them seen just once. Noted time point: newly diagnosed GD, antithyroid drugs for less than 3 months. PBMCs provided the RNA from which the TCR library was made. A further study also used this sample, focusing on T cells in Graves' hyperthyroidism and ophthalmopathy.

Sample: peripheral blood mononuclear cells (PBMCs), taken at new diagnosis, from a patient treated with antithyroid drugs. The receptors come from a woman aged 25 to 45 with Graves disease.

There are many counts of this clonotype. V usage is TRBV11-2 and J usage is TRBJ2-1; 7 bases are a match to TRBD1. CDR1 and CDR2 (germline): SGHAT, FQNNGV. This CDR3 spans 15 amino acids. With 4 bases clipped from V and 6 bases from J, the junction kept 9 bases outside the gene matches. The CDR3 nucleotides read TGTGCCAGCAGCTCGAGACAGGGATTGCCCAATGAGCAGTTCTTC. It specifies CASSSRQGLPNEQFF.

In regard to this clonotype: This is likely an artifact of a read error, given a far larger clone one base away. V is TRBV6-5 and J is TRBJ2-5; 12 bases map to TRBD2. Germline loops: CDR1 MNHEY, CDR2 SVGAGI. The length of the CDR3 is 16 residues. CDR3 nucleotides: TGTGCCTGCAGTTACTCCGGACTAGCGGGACGAGAGACCCAGTACTTC. Its protein product is CACSYSGLAGRETQYF.

The sample holds a few counts of this clonotype. The chain carries TRBV10-3 and TRBJ2-2; D is perhaps TRBD2 (6 bases). Germline CDR1 and CDR2: ENHRY and SYGVKD. The CDR3 length is 13 residues. Trimming removed 4 bases from V and 10 bases from J, with 13 bases in between. The CDR3 spells CAISGREETELFF. The CDR3 DNA follows: TGTGCCATCAGTGGGAGGGAGGAGACGGAGCTGTTTTTT.

This clonotype turned up a few times. V gene TRBV30 combines with J gene TRBJ2-1, with a tentative D call TRBD2 (5 bases). From germline, CDR1 is GTSNPN and CDR2 SVGIG (reference sequence). The CDR3 runs 14 residues. Deletions cut 6 bases from V and 0 bases from J, with 12 bases between. The CDR3 DNA reads as TGTGCCTGTATGGAGGAGAGCTCCTACAATGAGCAGTTCTTC. This gives the protein CACMEESSYNEQFF.

This clonotype was counted ten times or more. The V call is TRBV11-2, the J call TRBJ2-7; 13 positions match TRBD2. The ends lost 5 bases at V and 7 bases at J; junction bases unmatched: 8. The germline V gene has CDR1 SGHAT and CDR2 FQNNGV. The CDR3 is 15 amino acids. CDR3 in DNA: TGTGCCAGCAGCGATAGACTAGCGGGAGGCGAAGAGCAGTACTTC. Translated, it gives CASSDRLAGGEEQYF.

The chain has TRBV20-1 and TRBJ2-7; D possibly uses TRBD1 or TRBD2 (5 bases each). Trimming took off 0 bases at V and 4 bases at J, with 13 bases between the two ends. CDR1 and CDR2 (germline): DFQATT, SNEGSKA (reference sequence). The CDR3 runs to 14 residues. DNA for the CDR3: TGCAGTGCTAGAGACCGCCGGGGCGCGTACGAGCAGTACTTC. As protein: CSARDRRGAYEQYF.

This clonotype was detected many times. The chain joins TRBV5-5 to TRBJ1-1, with a possible D match to TRBD1 (5 bases). Germline-derived CDR1 and CDR2 are SGHKS and YYEKEE (reference sequence). The CDR3 length is 14 residues. V was clipped by 2 bases and J by 1 base, with 9 bases between them. This CDR3 is CASSLQRGNTEAFF. In DNA, the CDR3 is TGTGCCAGCAGCTTACAGAGGGGGAACACTGAAGCTTTCTTT.

The chain couples TRBV6-5 to TRBJ2-1, with D possibly matching TRBD2 (5 bases). Germline values: CDR1 MNHEY, CDR2 SVGAGI. CDR3 size: 17 residues. Trimming took 2 bases from V and 4 from J, leaving 18 bases between them. CDR3 sequence (DNA): TGTGCCAGCAGTTACCGTTACCGCAGTCGCGGGTACAATGAGCAGTTCTTC. It specifies CASSYRYRSRGYNEQFF.

This clonotype was seen repeatedly, ten times or more. The chain links TRBV3-1 to TRBJ2-2; D is undetermined. The V and J ends lost 4 bases and 0 bases respectively, with 12 bases between them. Germline V gives CDR1 LGHDT, CDR2 YNNKEL (reference sequence). The CDR3 is 16 residues long. CDR3 DNA: TGTGCCAGCAGCCCGTGGTTCAACGCGAACACCGGGGAGCTGTTTTTT. It is translated as CASSPWFNANTGELFF.

This clonotype was seen repeatedly, ten times or more. The rearrangement links TRBV3-1 to TRBJ2-5; the D is unclear. The ends were cut back, 1 base at V and 7 bases at J, with 4 bases in the middle. CDR3 size: 11 residues. The germline gives CDR1 LGHDT, CDR2 YNNKEL (reference sequence). DNA of the CDR3: TGTGCCAGCAGCCAAGGAAGGACCCAGTACTTC. Translating gives CASSQGRTQYF.

This clonotype was seen repeatedly, ten times or more. The chain uses TRBV11-2 and TRBJ2-7, with D perhaps matching TRBD1 (6 bases). CDR1 is SGHAT and CDR2 is FQNNGV in the germline V gene. V lost 7 bases and J 6 bases, leaving 16 bases between the germline ends. This CDR3 is built from 13 residues. The CDR3 DNA follows: TGTGCCAGCACACGAAGGACAGCCGGCGAGCAGTACTTC. As protein: CASTRRTAGEQYF.

There are many counts of this clonotype. V is TRBV2 and J is TRBJ2-7; D might be TRBD2 (6 bases). CDR3 size: 13 residues. Germline lookup yields CDR1 SNHLY and CDR2 FYNNEI. Trimming stripped 6 bases from V and 2 bases from J, with 11 bases between. The CDR3 region is CASRPTGAYEQYF. CDR3 DNA sequence: TGTGCCAGCAGACCAACGGGAGCCTACGAGCAGTACTTC.